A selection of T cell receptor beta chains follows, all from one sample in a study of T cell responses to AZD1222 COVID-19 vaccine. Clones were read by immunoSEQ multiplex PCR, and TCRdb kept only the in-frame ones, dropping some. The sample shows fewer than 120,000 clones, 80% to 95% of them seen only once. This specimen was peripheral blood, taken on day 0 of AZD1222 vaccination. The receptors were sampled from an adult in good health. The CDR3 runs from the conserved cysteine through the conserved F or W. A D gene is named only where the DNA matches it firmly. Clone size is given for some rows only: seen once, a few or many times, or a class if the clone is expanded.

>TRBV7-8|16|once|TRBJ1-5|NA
CASSERQGYSNQPQHF
TGTGCCAGCAGCGAACGGCAGGGTTATAGCAATCAGCCCCAGCATTTT
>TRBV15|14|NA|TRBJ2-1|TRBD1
CATSQRQGGNEQFF
TGTGCCACCAGCCAACGACAGGGGGGGAATGAGCAGTTCTTC
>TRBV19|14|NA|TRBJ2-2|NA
CASSIYIWSGELFF
TGTGCCAGTAGTATATATATTTGGTCCGGGGAGCTGTTTTTT
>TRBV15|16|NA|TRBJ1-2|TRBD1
CATSRAHRTGNYGYTF
TGTGCCACCAGCAGGGCCCACCGGACAGGGAACTATGGCTACACCTTC
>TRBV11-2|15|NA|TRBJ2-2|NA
CASSLATLNTGELFF
TGTGCCAGCAGCTTAGCCACCTTGAACACCGGGGAGCTGTTTTTT
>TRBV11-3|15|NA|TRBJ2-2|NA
CASSHAWANTGELFF
TGTGCCAGCAGCCACGCCTGGGCGAACACCGGGGAGCTGTTTTTT
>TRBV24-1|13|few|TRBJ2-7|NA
CATSEPDSYEQYF
TGTGCCACCAGTGAGCCAGACAGCTACGAGCAGTACTTC
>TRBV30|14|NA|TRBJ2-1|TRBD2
CAWSGTSGGVEQFF
TGTGCCTGGAGTGGGACTAGCGGGGGGGTTGAGCAGTTCTTC
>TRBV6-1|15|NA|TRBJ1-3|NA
CASSDLAAMFPTIYF
TGTGCCAGCAGTGATTTGGCAGCGATGTTTCCCACCATATATTTT
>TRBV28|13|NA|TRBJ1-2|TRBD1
CASIKDRVHGYTF
TGTGCCAGCATTAAGGACAGGGTCCATGGCTACACCTTC
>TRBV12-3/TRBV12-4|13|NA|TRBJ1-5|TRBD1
CASRGTGNQPQHF
TGTGCCAGCAGGGGGACAGGGAATCAGCCCCAGCATTTT
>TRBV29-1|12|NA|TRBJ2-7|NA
CSVESVVSEQYF
TGCAGCGTGGAGAGTGTGGTCTCCGAGCAGTACTTC
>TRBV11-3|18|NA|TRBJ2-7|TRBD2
CASSLDGLASGVSSEQYF
TGTGCCAGCAGCTTAGATGGCCTCGCGAGCGGGGTTTCTAGCGAGCAGTACTTC
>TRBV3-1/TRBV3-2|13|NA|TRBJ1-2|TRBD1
CASRGTGNYGYTF
TGTGCCAGCAGGGGGACAGGGAACTATGGCTACACCTTC
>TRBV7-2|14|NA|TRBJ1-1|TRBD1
CASSQGQGWGEAFF
TGTGCCAGCAGCCAAGGACAGGGCTGGGGTGAAGCTTTCTTT
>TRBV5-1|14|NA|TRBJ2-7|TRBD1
CASSYGTGDYEQYF
TGCGCCAGCAGCTACGGGACAGGGGACTACGAGCAGTACTTC
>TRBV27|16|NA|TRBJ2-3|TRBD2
CASSPLAGARTDTQYF
TGTGCCAGCAGTCCCTTAGCGGGGGCGCGCACAGATACGCAGTATTTT
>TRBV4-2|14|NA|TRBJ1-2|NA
CASSQEGSGYGYTF
TGTGCCAGCAGCCAAGAAGGATCGGGCTATGGCTACACCTTC
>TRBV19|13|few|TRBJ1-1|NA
CASKRPMNTEAFF
TGTGCCAGTAAGAGGCCCATGAACACTGAAGCTTTCTTT
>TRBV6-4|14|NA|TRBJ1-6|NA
CASSETGYNSPLHF
TGTGCCAGCAGTGAGACAGGTTATAATTCACCCCTCCACTTT
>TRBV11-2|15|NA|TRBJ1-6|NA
CASSLVGLGVSPLHF
TGTGCCAGCAGCTTAGTTGGACTTGGGGTTTCACCCCTCCACTTT
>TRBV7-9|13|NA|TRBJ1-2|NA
CASSLRGGVRYTF
TGTGCCAGCAGTCTGAGGGGCGGGGTTCGCTACACCTTC
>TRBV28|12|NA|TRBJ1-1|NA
CASGRAPTEAFF
TGTGCCAGCGGCCGAGCCCCCACTGAAGCTTTCTTT
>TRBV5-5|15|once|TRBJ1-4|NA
CASSYGDQEAEKLFF
TGTGCCAGCAGTTACGGGGATCAGGAGGCTGAAAAACTGTTTTTT
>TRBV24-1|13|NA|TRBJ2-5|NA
CATSVRGQETQYF
TGTGCCACCAGTGTCCGGGGCCAAGAGACCCAGTACTTC
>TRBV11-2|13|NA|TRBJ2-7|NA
CASSRALDYEQYF
TGTGCCAGCAGCCGGGCTCTTGATTACGAGCAGTACTTC
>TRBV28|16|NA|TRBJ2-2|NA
CASSPYPDTNTGELFF
TGTGCCAGCAGTCCCTATCCGGACACGAACACCGGGGAGCTGTTTTTT
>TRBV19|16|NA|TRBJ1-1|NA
CASSPVGLGSGTEAFF
TGTGCCAGTAGTCCGGTGGGGTTAGGGTCCGGCACTGAAGCTTTCTTT
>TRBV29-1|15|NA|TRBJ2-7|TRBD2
CSVEVPQGLAYEQYF
TGCAGCGTTGAAGTCCCTCAGGGACTAGCCTACGAGCAGTACTTC
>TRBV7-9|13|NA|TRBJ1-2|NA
CASSPGTVYGYTF
TGTGCCAGCAGCCCAGGGACGGTCTATGGCTACACCTTC
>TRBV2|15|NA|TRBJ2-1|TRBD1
CASRPGQGAYNEQFF
TGTGCCAGCAGGCCGGGACAGGGGGCCTACAATGAGCAGTTCTTC
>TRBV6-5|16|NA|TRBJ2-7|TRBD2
CASSFGREAGSGEQYF
TGTGCCAGCAGTTTTGGCCGGGAGGCCGGCTCGGGAGAGCAGTACTTC
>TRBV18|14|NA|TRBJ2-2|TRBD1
CASRQGENTGELFF
TGTGCCAGCCGACAGGGGGAGAACACCGGGGAGCTGTTTTTT
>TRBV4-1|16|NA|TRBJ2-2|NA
CASSQNPGTNTGELFF
TGCGCCAGCAGCCAAAACCCGGGTACGAACACCGGGGAGCTGTTTTTT
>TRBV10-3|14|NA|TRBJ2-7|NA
CAISLDTSSYEQYF
TGTGCCATAAGCCTGGACACTAGCTCCTACGAGCAGTACTTC
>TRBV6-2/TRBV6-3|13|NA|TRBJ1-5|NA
CASTPEVWQPQHF
TGTGCCAGCACCCCTGAGGTATGGCAGCCCCAGCATTTT
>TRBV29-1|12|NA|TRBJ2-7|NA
CSVDSGGYEQYF
TGCAGCGTAGATTCCGGGGGCTACGAGCAGTACTTC
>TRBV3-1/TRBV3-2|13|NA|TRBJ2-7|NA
CASSQVEGYEQYF
TGTGCCAGCAGCCAAGTGGAGGGCTACGAGCAGTACTTC
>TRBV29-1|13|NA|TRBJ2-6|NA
CSVAVSGANVLTF
TGCAGCGTTGCAGTCTCTGGGGCCAACGTCCTGACTTTC
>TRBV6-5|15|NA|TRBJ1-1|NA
CASSSPIGQHTEAFF
TGTGCCAGCAGTTCCCCCATTGGACAGCACACTGAAGCTTTCTTT
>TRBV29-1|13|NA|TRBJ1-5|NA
CSVVAGDGQPQHF
TGCAGCGTTGTGGCAGGGGATGGTCAGCCCCAGCATTTT